This T cell receptor beta chain stems from a study of T-cell reconstitution after alpha-beta-depleted transplantation in children. To note about this clonotype: Antigen unknown.

TCRbeta library construction was performed incorporating unique molecular identifiers. TCRdb called the PCR reads again in MiXCR, with one record for every CDR3 protein. Of about 580,000 distinct CDR3 sequences in the sample, roughly 23% were seen once. Study-level points and caveats: Alpha-beta T cells about two months after transplant reportedly derived from several hundred expanded graft clones. Recipient T cells and thymic progenitors that survived were the source of the high TCRbeta diversity seen at day 60 in some patients.

The starting material was PBMCs, mostly from graft donor cells, obtained 360 days after TCRalphabeta/CD19-depleted stem cell transplant. The TCR sequence derives from a boy younger than two who had a stem cell transplant for acute myeloid leukemia, so the T cells may come from the graft donor.

DNA for the CDR3: TGCAGTGCTAGAGCCGGATCAGCTCTGGGGGGCTACACCTTC. Protein product: CSARAGSALGGYTF. The chain couples TRBV20-1 to TRBJ1-2; the D is unclear. Germline V lookup: CDR1 DFQATT, CDR2 SNEGSKA (reference sequence). There are 14 residues in the CDR3. Trimming cost V 1 base and J 8 bases, with 17 bases left between them.